This T cell receptor (beta chain) comes out of a study of shared clonotypes between healthy human individuals. Repertoires were generated with immunoSEQ multiplex PCR, while TCRdb's copy carries only in-frame clones and drops some. The top ten hold 0.39% of the sample, which has approximately 2.1 million clones, 85% to 95% seen once. This CDR3 comprises 15 residues. Deletions cut 1 base from V and 8 bases from J, with 17 bases between. CDR1 SGHAT and CDR2 FQNNGV come from the germline V gene. The gene calls are TRBV11-2 and TRBJ1-2; D unresolved. The sample taken for sequencing was naive CD4+ T cells from PBMCs. The sample's subset: CD45RA+ positively selected. The TCR comes from a man between 18 and 35 years old in good health. Some clones in this sample may be carry-over from other donors' samples. The CDR3 DNA is TGTGCCAGCAGCTTAGCGAAGGAGGGTATTTGGGGCTACACCTTC. It translates to CASSLAKEGIWGYTF.